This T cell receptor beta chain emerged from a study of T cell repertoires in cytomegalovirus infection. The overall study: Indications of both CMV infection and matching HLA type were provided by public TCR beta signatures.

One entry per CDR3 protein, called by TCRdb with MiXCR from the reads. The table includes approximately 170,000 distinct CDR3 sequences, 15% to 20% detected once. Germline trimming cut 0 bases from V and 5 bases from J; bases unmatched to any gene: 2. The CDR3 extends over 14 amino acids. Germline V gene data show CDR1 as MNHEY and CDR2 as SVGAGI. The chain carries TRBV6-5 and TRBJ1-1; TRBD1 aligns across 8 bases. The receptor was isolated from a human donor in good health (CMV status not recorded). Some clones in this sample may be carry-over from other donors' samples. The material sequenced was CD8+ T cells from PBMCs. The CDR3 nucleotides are TGTGCCAGCAGTTACTCTCAGGGGGCGACTGAAGCTTTCTTT. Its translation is CASSYSQGATEAFF.